Listed here are 17 T cell receptor beta chains from one sample, sequenced in a study of blood T cell repertoires in COVID-19. Repertoires were generated with immunoSEQ multiplex PCR, while TCRdb's copy carries only in-frame clones and drops some. The sample shows fewer than 300,000 clones, 65% to 85% of them seen only once. The material sequenced was peripheral blood. The receptor source for this set is a man older than 75 with acute or convalescent COVID-19.

This clone has just a few counts. This chain uses TRBV7-2 with TRBJ1-3; D possibly corresponds to TRBD1 (6 bases). The CDR3 spans 16 residues. With 5 bases removed from V and 1 base from J, the gap between germline ends came to 15 bases. CDR1 is SGHTA, CDR2 FQGNSA, per germline. CDR3 DNA: TGTGCCAGCAGCGTTACAGGGTTGGAGTCTGGAAACACCATATATTTT. This codes for CASSVTGLESGNTIYF.

The V and J genes are TRBV5-1 and TRBJ2-5; tentatively, D is TRBD1 (6 bases). V dropped 0 bases and J dropped 5 bases, with 14 bases sitting between them. This CDR3 is 15 amino acids long. CDR1 and CDR2 from the germline V gene are SGHRS and YFSETQ. Written as DNA, the CDR3 is TGCGCCAGCAGCTTGGAGTCGAGTAGGGGGGAGACCCAGTACTTC. This sequence encodes CASSLESSRGETQYF.

The chain joins TRBV5-4 to TRBJ2-1; the D is unclear. V was clipped by 1 base and J by 4 bases, with 6 bases between them. CDR1 and CDR2 from the germline V gene are SGHNT and YYREEE (reference sequence). CDR3 length: 13 residues. In DNA, the CDR3 is TGTGCCAGCAGCTTGAACTCATACAATGAGCAGTTCTTC. As protein: CASSLNSYNEQFF.

The chain couples TRBV28 to TRBJ2-3; 7 bases match TRBD2. The germline gives CDR1 MDHEN, CDR2 SYDVKM. The CDR3 has 13 residues. V was clipped by 6 bases and J by 6 bases; unmatched bases: 6. The CDR3 loop is CASSPTSLDTQYF. DNA of the CDR3: TGTGCCAGCAGCCCGACTAGCTTGGATACGCAGTATTTT.

The J gene is TRBJ1-1, the V gene TRBV6-6; possible D gene TRBD1, 5 bases. V was clipped by 6 bases and J by 0 bases, with 11 bases between them. This CDR3 is 14 amino acids long. Germline V lookup: CDR1 MNHNY, CDR2 SVGAGI (reference sequence). This CDR3 reads CASSATEMNTEAFF. The CDR3 coding sequence is TGTGCCAGCAGCGCGACAGAAATGAACACTGAAGCTTTCTTT.

The chain links TRBV28 to TRBJ1-2; D uncertain. Germline CDR1 MDHEN, CDR2 SYDVKM. This CDR3 is 13 amino acids long. The V gene lost 3 bases and the J gene lost 7 bases, with 12 bases spanning the gap. The CDR3 DNA is TGTGCCAGCAGTTTCCCGGGTCGGGGTGGCTACACCTTC. Protein sequence: CASSFPGRGGYTF.

The chain recombines TRBV9 with TRBJ2-1; 8 nucleotides agree with TRBD2. Germline assignment: CDR1 SGDLS and CDR2 YYNGEE. This CDR3 has 17 amino acids. J gave up 1 base and V 0 bases, and 6 bases lay outside the gene matches. CDR3 protein: CASSVVGAGVSYNEQFF. Here the CDR3 DNA reads TGTGCCAGCAGCGTAGTAGGAGCGGGAGTATCCTACAATGAGCAGTTCTTC.

This chain uses TRBV21-1 with TRBJ1-5; TRBD1, the D gene given by the table, was not confirmed from the DNA. TRBV21-1 represents a pseudogene. The CDR3 totals 14 residues. CDR3: CASSLPSGRQPQHF. The CDR3 DNA reads TGTGCCAGCAGCCTCCCCTCTGGGCGCCAGCCCCAGCATTTT.

This CDR3 is CASSIGLAAGYEQYF. The CDR3 DNA reads TGTGCCAGTAGTATAGGACTAGCGGCCGGCTACGAGCAGTACTTC. The rearrangement joins TRBV19 to TRBJ2-7; 9 positions match TRBD2. The J segment lost 3 bases and the V segment lost 1 base, leaving 4 bases of the junction unmatched. The CDR3 is made up of 15 amino acids. Germline V gene sequence: CDR1 LNHDA, CDR2 SQIVND (reference sequence).

The chain uses TRBV6-4 and TRBJ1-1; no definite D call. The CDR3 extends over 13 amino acids. V lost 6 bases, J lost 0 bases, and 8 bases lay in between. In germline, CDR1 is MRHNA, CDR2 SNTAGT. The CDR3 DNA sequence: TGTGCCAGCAGCCGAAACATGAACACTGAAGCTTTCTTT. Translating it yields CASSRNMNTEAFF.

This chain connects TRBV18 to TRBJ2-5, with a weak D call TRBD2 (6 bases). The CDR3 contains 16 residues. Germline V gene data show CDR1 as KGHSH and CDR2 as LQKENI. V was cut by 3 bases and J by 5 bases, with 19 bases left in between. The CDR3: CASSPAFLGLTETQYF. The CDR3, as DNA: TGTGCCAGCTCACCGGCTTTCCTCGGACTAACGGAGACCCAGTACTTC.

The chain couples TRBV3-1 (or the pseudogene TRBV3-2) to TRBJ2-7, with TRBD1 identical over 8 bases. V lost 4 bases to trimming and J lost 3 bases; unmatched junction nucleotides: 2. The CDR3 loop spans 13 amino acids. Looked up from germline, CDR1 is LGHDT and CDR2 is YNNKEL (reference sequence). DNA for the CDR3: TGTGCCAGCAGCCTCACAGGGGGCTACGAGCAGTACTTC. Translation: CASSLTGGYEQYF.

This chain links TRBV6-1 with TRBJ2-5, with 8 positions matching TRBD1. Looked up from germline, CDR1 is MNHNS and CDR2 is SASEGT. The ends lost 0 bases at V and 4 bases at J; junction bases unmatched: 7. The CDR3 length is 16 residues. CDR3 protein: CASSEAPGGMGETQYF. CDR3 in DNA: TGTGCCAGCAGTGAAGCGCCAGGGGGCATGGGAGAGACCCAGTACTTC.

This sequence joins TRBV24-1 and TRBJ2-3; 8 bases are shared with TRBD1. The CDR3 spans 16 residues. J was trimmed by 1 base and V by 2 bases; bases with no gene match: 4. Germline V lookup: CDR1 KGHDR, CDR2 SFDVKD. The CDR3 reads CATSDSPGQGTDTQYF. DNA for the CDR3: TGTGCCACCAGTGATTCACCGGGACAGGGCACAGATACGCAGTATTTT.

The chain joins TRBV10-1 to TRBJ2-1; 10 positions match TRBD1. The germline V gene has CDR1 WNHNN and CDR2 SYGVQD (reference sequence). V dropped 3 bases and J dropped 12; count of bases not matched to a gene: 14. The CDR3 has 16 amino acids. The CDR3 spells CASSDSGTGDYGTQFF. Here the CDR3 DNA reads TGCGCCAGCAGTGATTCCGGGACAGGGGACTATGGGACGCAGTTCTTC.

The V gene is TRBV19, the J gene TRBJ2-7; 9 bases line up with TRBD1. V was pared by 6 bases and J by 1 base, with 4 bases of the junction left unmatched. This CDR3 is 14 amino acids long. Germline CDR1 is LNHDA and CDR2 is SQIVND (reference sequence). The CDR3 region is CASRADRGSYEQYF. DNA for the CDR3: TGTGCCAGTAGAGCCGACAGGGGGTCCTACGAGCAGTACTTC.

The rearrangement uses TRBV2 and TRBJ1-2; 10 nucleotides match TRBD1. CDR1 and CDR2 (germline): SNHLY, FYNNEI. V trimming: 5 bases; J trimming: 1 base; junction bases outside the gene matches: 7. This CDR3 is built from 16 residues. The CDR3 is CASSRDRGLLNYGYTF. In DNA form, the CDR3 reads TGTGCCAGCAGTCGGGACAGGGGTCTCCTTAACTATGGCTACACCTTC.